This TCR beta chain was recovered during a study of T cell clonotyping in hematopoietic cell transplantation. Germline values: CDR1 SGHDT, CDR2 YYEEEE. The CDR3 covers 15 residues. V dropped 4 bases and J dropped 8; count of bases not matched to a gene: 13. The repertoire was sequenced with immunoSEQ multiplex PCR; TCRdb's copy has only in-frame clones and lacks some. The sample carries around 80,000 clones, almost 97% recorded once. Documented time point: recipient sample about 28 days before transplant, after cytoreduction. This clone was observed a single time. Its antigen is still unknown. Broader study findings: Recipient TCR diversity dropped after transplant; expanded clonotypes rose from day 30 to 180. CD4 and CD8 repertoire contributions could not be separated without sorting. Few recipient clonotypes overlapped donors; over 97% were de novo at given depth.

V gene TRBV5-6 combines with J gene TRBJ1-2; 8 nucleotides agree with TRBD1. This TCR was sampled from a woman between 50 and 59 years old with acute myeloid leukemia. Some clones in this sample may be carry-over from other donors' samples. Sample: peripheral blood mononuclear cells, taken before stem cell transplant. CDR3 coding DNA: TGTGCCAGCAGCAAAATCCACAATACAGGGGGAGGCTACACCTTC. Protein sequence: CASSKIHNTGGGYTF. Filled out from reference TRBV5-6 and TRBJ1-2, the complete variable domain reads DAGVTQSPTHLIKTRGQQVTLRCSPKSGHDTVSWYQQALGQGPQFIFQYYEEEERQRGNFPDRFSGHQFPNYSSELNVNALLLGDSALYLCASSKIHNTGGGYTFGSGTRLTVV.